The rows below give T cell receptor beta chains drawn from one sample of a study of T cell changes during pregnancy in multiple sclerosis. Repertoires were generated with immunoSEQ multiplex PCR, while TCRdb's copy carries only in-frame clones and drops some. Among tens of thousands of clones listed, 80% to 95% were seen once. Here the sequenced sample was peripheral blood, taken in the first trimester of pregnancy. Receptor source: a female donor with multiple sclerosis, enrolled in a pregnancy study. The CDR3 runs from the conserved cysteine through the conserved F or W. Fields, in order: V gene, D gene, J gene, CDR3 DNA, CDR3 protein. A D gene is named only where the DNA matches it firmly.

>TRBV7-2|TRBD2|TRBJ2-1
TGTGCCAGCAGCTTATACGGGGGGGACAATGAGCAGTTCTTC
CASSLYGGDNEQFF
>TRBV7-2|TRBD1|TRBJ1-4
TGTGCCAGCAGCCACGGACAGGGCACAACTAATGAAAAACTGTTTTTT
CASSHGQGTTNEKLFF
>TRBV19|.|TRBJ1-3
TGTGCCAGTAAGGTTTACGGCCTCGCGGAAAACACCATATATTTT
CASKVYGLAENTIYF
>TRBV21-1|.|TRBJ2-7
TGTGCCAGCCACCCGAGGCCCTTACCAGACCCCTACGAGCAGTACTTC
CASHPRPLPDPYEQYF
>TRBV18|TRBD1|TRBJ1-1
TGTGCCAGCTCATGGGACAGGACGGAGAACACTGAAGCTTTCTTT
CASSWDRTENTEAFF
>TRBV12-5|TRBD1|TRBJ2-2
TGTGCTAGTGGTTTGAGGACAGGGGGAACCGGGGAGCTGTTTTTT
CASGLRTGGTGELFF
>TRBV15|.|TRBJ1-1
TGTGCCACCAGCAGAGGCAGCAGGGAAGCTTTCTTT
CATSRGSREAFF
>TRBV19|.|TRBJ1-2
TGTGCCAGTAGTATCCTCGGGAGTTCGCGCTATGGCTACACCTTC
CASSILGSSRYGYTF
>TRBV30|.|TRBJ1-1
TGTGCCTGGAGTTTTGGAGGGTTTGAAGCTTTCTTT
CAWSFGGFEAFF
>TRBV19|.|TRBJ1-2
TGTGCCAGTAGTATTAGCGCGGCGGGGGGCTACACCTTC
CASSISAAGGYTF
>TRBV30|.|TRBJ2-7
TGTGCCTGGAGGTGGCGAAACGGGGGTTCGTCCTACGAGCAGTACTTC
CAWRWRNGGSSYEQYF
>TRBV4-2|.|TRBJ1-2
TGTGCCAGCAGCCAGAGACTTTATGGCTACACCTTC
CASSQRLYGYTF
>TRBV27|.|TRBJ2-3
TGTGCCAGCAGTTCCTCTAGCACAGATACGCAGTATTTT
CASSSSSTDTQYF